The 11 T cell receptor beta chains reported below all come from one sample, sequenced in a study of human T cells and chemical hapten exposure. From the RACE reads, TCRdb called clonotypes with MiXCR, one entry per CDR3 protein. The table lists 150,000 to 200,000 distinct CDR3 sequences, 28% of them singletons. Described time point: patch test 3, about 24 weeks after DPC sensitization. Treatment described: therapeutic diphenylcyclopropenone sensitization with weekly scalp DPC. Source: whole blood, taken in connection with sensitization to the hapten diphenylcyclopropenone (DPC). The source of these receptors is a woman younger than 30 with alopecia areata. Some clones in this sample may be carry-over from other donors' samples.

This rearrangement joins TRBV7-2 to TRBJ2-7; D remains ambiguous. The CDR3 length is 12 residues. V was pared by 4 bases and J by 4 bases, with 8 bases between. CDR1 is SGHTA, CDR2 FQGNSA, per germline. CDR3 sequence reads: CASSSYRYEQYF. CDR3 bases: TGTGCCAGCAGCTCGTACAGATACGAGCAGTACTTC.

This clonotype was found a few times. For the CDR3, the DNA is TGTGCCAGCAGTTTAGCCGTAAACACCGGGGAGCTGTTTTTT. Translation gives CASSLAVNTGELFF. V is TRBV12-3 or TRBV12-4 and J is TRBJ2-2; D not resolved. With 0 bases removed from V and 2 bases from J, the gap between germline ends came to 4 bases. This CDR3 contains 14 residues.

The chain recombines TRBV20-1 with TRBJ1-4; D is possibly TRBD1 (6 bases). Deletions cut 1 base from V and 5 bases from J, with 11 bases between. The germline gives CDR1 DFQATT, CDR2 SNEGSKA (reference sequence). The CDR3 has 14 residues. The CDR3 coding sequence is TGCAGTGCTAGAGTCAGGGGCCGGAATGAAAAACTGTTTTTT. It specifies CSARVRGRNEKLFF.

The V call is TRBV12-3 or TRBV12-4, the J call TRBJ1-1; D unclear. The ends were cut back, 6 bases at V and 4 bases at J, with 9 bases in the middle. The CDR3 is 12 amino acids. The CDR3 DNA follows: TGTGCCAGCAGCTTACATGGCACTGAAGCTTTCTTT. Encoded protein: CASSLHGTEAFF.

A few counts support this clonotype. This chain connects TRBV3-1 to TRBJ2-3; possible D gene TRBD2, 5 bases. Germline assignment: CDR1 LGHDT and CDR2 YNNKEL (reference sequence). Between the trimmed V and J ends, which lost 5 bases and 1 base, there was a span of 16 bases. CDR3 length: 16 amino acids. CDR3 DNA: TGTGCCAGCAGCTCCCGGAGCTACGGGGGCACAGATACGCAGTATTTT. It encodes CASSSRSYGGTDTQYF.

The chain is built from TRBV3-1 and TRBJ1-2; D ambiguous. The ends were cut back, 1 base at V and 2 bases at J, with 17 bases in the middle. This CDR3 spans 17 amino acids. From germline, CDR1 is LGHDT and CDR2 YNNKEL (reference sequence). CDR3 in DNA: TGTGCCAGCAGCCAAGGAGGAGGGCACAGATTAAACTATGGCTACACCTTC. Encoded protein: CASSQGGGHRLNYGYTF.

This chain connects TRBV29-1 to TRBJ2-2; D might be TRBD1 (6 bases). Trimming left V 4 bases short and J 7 bases short, with 10 bases between. CDR1 and CDR2 (germline): SQVTM, ANQGSEA. This CDR3 spans 12 amino acids. CDR3 sequence (DNA): TGCAGCGTTGCTACAGGGATCGGGGAGCTGTTTTTT. This encodes CSVATGIGELFF.

This clonotype was found a few times. CDR3 in DNA: TGTGCCAGCTCACCCAAGTCCCGCCGTAGGTGGGGGAACACTGAAGCTTTCTTT. Translated: CASSPKSRRRWGNTEAFF. This sequence joins TRBV18 and TRBJ1-1; D remains ambiguous. The CDR3 covers 18 residues. In germline, CDR1 is KGHSH, CDR2 LQKENI. V was clipped by 3 bases and J by 1 base, with 21 bases between them.

This rearrangement joins TRBV7-2 to TRBJ1-2; TRBD1 matches at 8 bases. V shed 0 bases, J shed 1 base, and the junction held 7 bases outside the gene matches. The CDR3 extends over 17 amino acids. Germline lookup yields CDR1 SGHTA and CDR2 FQGNSA. The DNA of the CDR3 is TGTGCCAGCAGCTTAGCTAAGAGACAGGGGATTAACTATGGCTACACCTTC. It specifies CASSLAKRQGINYGYTF.

There are many counts of this clonotype. The CDR3 loop reads CASRRGGPYNEQFF. CDR3 DNA sequence: TGTGCCAGCAGGCGGGGGGGCCCCTACAATGAGCAGTTCTTC. V and J are TRBV27 and TRBJ2-1, with 9 positions matching TRBD2. Germline CDR1 and CDR2: MNHEY and SMNVEV (reference sequence). V shed 6 bases, J shed 2 bases, and the junction held 2 bases outside the gene matches. The CDR3 has 14 residues.

The CDR3, as DNA: TGTGCCAGCAGCCTCCGGGACACTAACACTGAAGCTTTCTTT. Encoded protein: CASSLRDTNTEAFF. The chain uses TRBV7-8 and TRBJ1-1; tentatively, D is TRBD1 (6 bases). CDR1 and CDR2 (germline): SGHVS, FQNEAQ. V was shortened by 5 bases and J by 2 bases, with 12 bases between the two germline ends. This CDR3 comprises 14 residues.